The 10 T cell receptor beta chains presented below share a single source sample, sequenced in a study of cytomegalovirus exposure and HLA in healthy donors. Primers: 60 Vbeta forward and 13 Jbeta reverse. Sequencing used immunoSEQ multiplex PCR; TCRdb keeps in-frame clones, though not all of them. Recorded for this sample: 100,000 to 150,000 clones. Sequencing used PBMCs. The receptors shown here come from a woman between 40 and 55 years old in good health and CMV-seronegative.

This chain connects TRBV19 to TRBJ1-1, with 8 bases fitting TRBD1. J gave up 4 bases and V 4 bases, and 5 bases lay outside the gene matches. CDR1 is LNHDA and CDR2 is SQIVND in the germline V gene (reference sequence). The CDR3 covers 14 residues. The CDR3 protein is CASSRTGYGTEAFF. In nucleotides, the CDR3 is TGTGCCAGTAGTAGGACAGGGTACGGCACTGAAGCTTTCTTT.

The chain combines TRBV29-1 with TRBJ1-5; 8 nucleotides agree with TRBD1. Germline V gene lookup returns CDR1 SQVTM and CDR2 ANQGSEA. The CDR3 consists of 12 residues. The V and J ends lost 6 bases and 7 bases, in that order; junction bases with no gene match: 5. The CDR3 reads CSVGQGRQPQHF. CDR3 nucleotide sequence: TGCAGCGTAGGACAGGGTCGGCAGCCCCAGCATTTT.

The chain couples TRBV29-1 to TRBJ1-1, with D tentatively TRBD1 (6 bases). Germline V gene sequence: CDR1 SQVTM, CDR2 ANQGSEA. This CDR3 has 14 amino acids. Trimming shortened V by 0 bases and J by 1 base, and 9 bases separated the two germline ends. CDR3 DNA sequence: TGCAGCGTTGAAGAGGCAGGGGCGAACACTGAAGCTTTCTTT. Amino acid sequence: CSVEEAGANTEAFF.

The rearrangement uses TRBV19 and TRBJ1-4, with unresolved D. The germline CDR1 and CDR2 sequences are LNHDA and SQIVND (reference sequence). Trimming cost V 4 bases and J 2 bases, with 8 bases left between them. The CDR3 length is 14 residues. The chain's CDR3 is CASSTRGTNEKLFF. The CDR3 DNA is TGTGCCAGTAGTACCCGAGGTACTAATGAAAAACTGTTTTTT. Supplemented by reference TRBV19 and TRBJ1-4, the full variable domain reads DGGITQSPKYLFRKEGQNVTLSCEQNLNHDAMYWYRQDPGQGLRLIYYSQIVNDFQKGDIAEGYSVSREKKESFPLTVTSAQKNPTAFYLCASSTRGTNEKLFFGSGTQLSVL.

The chain combines TRBV15 with TRBJ1-2; maybe TRBD1 (5 bases). Trimming pared 5 bases from V and 8 bases from J, leaving 12 bases between. Per the germline V gene, CDR1 is LNHNV and CDR2 is YYDKDF (reference sequence). The CDR3 length is 12 residues. Written as DNA, the CDR3 is TGTGCCACCAGCCTACAGGAGGGCGGCTACACCTTC. Its translation: CATSLQEGGYTF.

The V and J genes are TRBV28 and TRBJ1-4, with 7 bases identical to TRBD1. The germline CDR1 and CDR2 sequences are MDHEN and SYDVKM. This CDR3 has 13 residues. The CDR3 reads CASFQGEAEKLFF. CDR3 nucleotides: TGTGCTTCTTTCCAGGGGGAGGCTGAAAAACTGTTTTTT. Combining the CDR3 with reference TRBV28 and TRBJ1-4 gives the whole variable domain DVKVTQSSRYLVKRTGEKVFLECVQDMDHENMFWYRQDPGLGLRLIYFSYDVKMKEKGDIPEGYSVSREKKERFSLILESASTNQTSMYLCASFQGEAEKLFFGSGTQLSVL.

The chain has TRBV28 and TRBJ1-4; 8 bases fit TRBD1. The CDR3 length is 15 residues. Trimming removed 8 bases from V and 4 bases from J; junction bases left unmatched: 9. Germline loops: CDR1 MDHEN, CDR2 SYDVKM. CDR3 sequence reads: CASEERQGINEKLFF. For the CDR3, the DNA is TGTGCCAGCGAAGAGAGACAGGGGATTAATGAAAAACTGTTTTTT.

The chain combines TRBV5-1 with TRBJ2-1; 10 positions match TRBD2. The germline CDR1 and CDR2 sequences are SGHRS and YFSETQ. The J segment lost 0 bases and the V segment lost 5 bases, leaving 5 bases of the junction unmatched. This CDR3 has 16 residues. CDR3 nucleotide sequence: TGCGCCAGCAGTCTAGCGGGGGAGAGCTCCTACAATGAGCAGTTCTTC. As protein: CASSLAGESSYNEQFF.

Notes on this clone: Distinct nucleotide sequences in the sample also encode this CDR3. This chain links TRBV4-3 with TRBJ1-2; 8 bases are shared with TRBD1. Trimming removed 0 bases from V and 5 bases from J; junction bases left unmatched: 8. The CDR3 runs to 16 residues. CDR1 is LGHNA and CDR2 is YSLEER in the germline V gene. CDR3 nucleotide sequence: TGCGCCAGCAGCCAAGATTTGGACAGGGCCCTATATGGCTACACCTTC. Its protein is CASSQDLDRALYGYTF.

In nucleotides, the CDR3 is TGTGCCAGCACCCTCCAGGGATTAGGGATGAACACTGAAGCTTTCTTT. It encodes CASTLQGLGMNTEAFF. V is TRBV2 and J is TRBJ1-1, with a weak D call TRBD1 (5 bases). Trimming removed 7 bases from V and 0 bases from J, with 18 bases in between. The germline CDR1 and CDR2 sequences are SNHLY and FYNNEI. CDR3 length: 16 amino acids. The full variable domain, in which reference TRBV2 and TRBJ1-1 provide the parts outside the CDR3, is EPEVTQTPSHQVTQMGQEVILRCVPISNHLYFYWYRQILGQKVEFLVSFYNNEISEKSEIFDDQFSVERPDGSNFTLKIRSTKLEDSAMYFCASTLQGLGMNTEAFFGQGTRLTVV.